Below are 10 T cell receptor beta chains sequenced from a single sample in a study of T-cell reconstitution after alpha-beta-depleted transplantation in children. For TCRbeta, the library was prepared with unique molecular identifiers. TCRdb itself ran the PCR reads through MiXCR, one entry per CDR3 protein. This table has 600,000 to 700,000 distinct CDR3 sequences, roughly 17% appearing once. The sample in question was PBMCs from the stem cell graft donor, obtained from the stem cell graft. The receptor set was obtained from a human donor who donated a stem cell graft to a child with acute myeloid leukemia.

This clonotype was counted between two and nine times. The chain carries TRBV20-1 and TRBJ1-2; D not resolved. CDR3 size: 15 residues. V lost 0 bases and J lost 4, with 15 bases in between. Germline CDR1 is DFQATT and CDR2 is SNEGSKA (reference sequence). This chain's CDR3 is CSARESMDAGYGYTF. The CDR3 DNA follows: TGCAGTGCTAGAGAATCAATGGACGCTGGCTATGGCTACACCTTC.

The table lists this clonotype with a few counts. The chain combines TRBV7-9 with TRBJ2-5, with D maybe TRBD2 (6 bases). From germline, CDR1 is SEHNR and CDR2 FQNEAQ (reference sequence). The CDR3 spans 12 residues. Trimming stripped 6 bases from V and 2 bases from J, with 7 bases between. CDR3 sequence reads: CASRREQETQYF. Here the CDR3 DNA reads TGTGCCAGCAGACGGGAGCAAGAGACCCAGTACTTC.

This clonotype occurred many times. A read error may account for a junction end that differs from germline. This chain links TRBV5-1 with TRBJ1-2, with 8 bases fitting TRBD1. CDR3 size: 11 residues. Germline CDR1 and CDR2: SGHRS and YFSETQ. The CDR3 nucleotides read TGCGCCAGCAGCAAGGACAGGGAACTTCTCTTC. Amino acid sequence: CASSKDRELLF.

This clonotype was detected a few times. The CDR3 DNA sequence: TGTGCCAGCAGTTACGGCAGGGTGGGCAATCAGCCCCAGCATTTT. Its translation is CASSYGRVGNQPQHF. The gene calls are TRBV6-5 and TRBJ1-5, with a possible D match to TRBD1 (5 bases). V was pared by 2 bases and J by 2 bases, with 10 bases between. The CDR3 is 15 amino acids. Germline CDR1 MNHEY, CDR2 SVGAGI.

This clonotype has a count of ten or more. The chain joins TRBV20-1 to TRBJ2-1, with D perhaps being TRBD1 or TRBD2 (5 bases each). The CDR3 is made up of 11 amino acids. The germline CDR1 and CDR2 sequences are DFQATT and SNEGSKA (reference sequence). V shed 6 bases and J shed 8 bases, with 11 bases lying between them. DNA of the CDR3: TGCAGTGCCCCTCTGGGGGATGAGCAGTTCTTC. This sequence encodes CSAPLGDEQFF.

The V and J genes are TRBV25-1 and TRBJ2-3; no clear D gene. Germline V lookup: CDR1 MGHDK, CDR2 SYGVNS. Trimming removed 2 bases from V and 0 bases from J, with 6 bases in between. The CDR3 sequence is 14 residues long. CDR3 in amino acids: CASSEQLSTDTQYF. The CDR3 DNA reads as TGTGCCAGCAGTGAACAGCTGAGCACAGATACGCAGTATTTT.

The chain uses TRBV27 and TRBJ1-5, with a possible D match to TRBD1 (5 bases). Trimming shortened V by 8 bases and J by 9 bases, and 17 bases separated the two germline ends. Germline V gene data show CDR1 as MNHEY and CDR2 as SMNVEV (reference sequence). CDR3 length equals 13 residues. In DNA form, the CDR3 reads TGTGCCAGCGGGAGGGGCCTAGCGGGGCCCCAGCATTTT. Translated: CASGRGLAGPQHF.

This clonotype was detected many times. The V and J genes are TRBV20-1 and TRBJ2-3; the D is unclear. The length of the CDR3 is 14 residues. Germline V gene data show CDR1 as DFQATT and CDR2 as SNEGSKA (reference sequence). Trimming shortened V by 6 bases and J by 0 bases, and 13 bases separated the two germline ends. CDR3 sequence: CSARVGSSTDTQYF. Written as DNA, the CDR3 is TGCAGTGCCCGGGTGGGGTCTAGCACAGATACGCAGTATTTT.

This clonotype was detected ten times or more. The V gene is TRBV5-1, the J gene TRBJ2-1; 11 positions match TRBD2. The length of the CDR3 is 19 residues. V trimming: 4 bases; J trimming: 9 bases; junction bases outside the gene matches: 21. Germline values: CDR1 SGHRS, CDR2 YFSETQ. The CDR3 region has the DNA TGCGCCAGCAGCGCCTCCTTCGCGAATAGCGGGGGGGCCGACGGTGAGCAGTTCTTC. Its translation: CASSASFANSGGADGEQFF.

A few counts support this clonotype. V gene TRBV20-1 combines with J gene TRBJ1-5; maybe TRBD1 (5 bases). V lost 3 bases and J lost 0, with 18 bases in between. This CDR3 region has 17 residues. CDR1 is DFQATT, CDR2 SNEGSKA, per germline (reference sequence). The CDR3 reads CSASDRIRQFSNQPQHF. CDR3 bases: TGCAGTGCTAGCGATAGAATCAGACAGTTTAGCAATCAGCCCCAGCATTTT.